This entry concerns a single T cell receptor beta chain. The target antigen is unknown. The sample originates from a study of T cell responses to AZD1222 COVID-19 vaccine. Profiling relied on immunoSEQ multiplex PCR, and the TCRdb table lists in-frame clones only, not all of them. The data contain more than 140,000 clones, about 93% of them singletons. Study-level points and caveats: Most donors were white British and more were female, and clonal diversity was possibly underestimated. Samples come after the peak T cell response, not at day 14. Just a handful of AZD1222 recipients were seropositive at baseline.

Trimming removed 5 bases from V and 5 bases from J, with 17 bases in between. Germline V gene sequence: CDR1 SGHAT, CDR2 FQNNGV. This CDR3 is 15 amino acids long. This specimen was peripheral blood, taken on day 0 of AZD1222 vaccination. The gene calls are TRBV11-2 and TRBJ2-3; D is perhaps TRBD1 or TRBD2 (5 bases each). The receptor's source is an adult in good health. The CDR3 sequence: CASSASRVLKDTQYF. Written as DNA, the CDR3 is TGTGCCAGCAGCGCTAGCAGGGTTTTGAAAGATACGCAGTATTTT.